A single sample is the source of the 23 T cell receptor delta chains below, sequenced in a study of γδ T cells in repeated Plasmodium falciparum infection. TCRdb re-processed the multiplex PCR reads using CATT. The data show about 48,000 delta-chain clones, around 1.6% seen once. Gammadelta T cells were flow-sorted from PBMC into Vgamma9/Vdelta2+ and Vdelta2-negative populations for bulk analysis. The sample consisted of gamma-delta T cells from blood. Receptors originate from a pool of human donors (malaria-infected and uninfected, not separated).

Remarks on this clone: It differs at one base from a far larger clone, so likely a read error. Additional DNA sequences in this sample encode the identical CDR3. The chain joins TRDV1 to TRDJ1; D is perhaps TRDD3 (6 bases). TCRdb offers no J gene call, so here the DNA was matched to germline to obtain one. This CDR3 spans 24 amino acids. Germline CDR1 TSWWSYY, CDR2 QGS. CDR3 protein: CALGAPLLPLLGGVLGGYTDKLIF. CDR3 sequence (DNA): TGTGCTCTTGGGGCACCCCTGTTGCCCCTACTCGGGGGCGTACTGGGAGGATACACTGATAAACTCATCTTT.

Regarding this clone: This probably arose from a read error, given a far larger clone one base away. This CDR3 is also generated by other DNA sequences in the sample. V gene assignment gives TRDV1, but the J gene was left uncalled; the table's D call of TRDD3 was not tested on the DNA. The CDR3 runs to 21 residues. Germline CDR1 TSWWSYY, CDR2 QGS. CDR3 protein: CALGEHMAAYWGARWTDKLIF. Here the CDR3 DNA reads TGTGCTCTTGGGGAACATATGGCGGCCTACTGGGGGGCCCGGTGGACCGATAAACTCATTTTT.

As regards this clone: A read error is the likely source, as a far larger clone sits one nucleotide away. Different DNA sequences within this sample yield the same CDR3. The chain recombines TRDV1 with TRDJ1; a weak D match, TRDD2 (5 bases). TCRdb lists no J gene, so it was determined here by aligning the DNA to germline. There are 19 residues in the CDR3. Trimming cost V 5 bases and J 0 bases, with 25 bases left between them. Germline V gives CDR1 TSWWSYY, CDR2 QGS. CDR3 DNA: TGTGCTCTTGGGACCTCTATCCCTACAGTGTGGGAGTACACCGATAAACTCATCTTT. Translating gives CALGTSIPTVWEYTDKLIF.

This clone has at least ten counts. The protein held in TCRdb is that of a much larger clone and does not match this DNA's translation at residue 11, likely because of a read error; the protein shown is translated from the DNA. The V gene is TRDV1, the J gene TRDJ1; 8 bases align to TRDD3. Germline V gene sequence: CDR1 TSWWSYY, CDR2 QGS. The CDR3 is 17 amino acids. The junction had 8 bases not matched to a gene; V was cut back by 2 bases and J by 0 bases. CDR3 protein: CALGERTLGDHTDKLIF. The CDR3 DNA reads as TGTGCTCTTGGGGAAAGAACTTTGGGGGATCACACCGATAAACTCATCTTT.

As for this clone: For this DNA, TCRdb reports the protein of a much larger clone, which diverges at residue 7, most likely from a read error; the protein presented here is translated directly from the DNA. The V and J genes are TRDV1 and TRDJ1; 10 bases fit TRDD3. The J gene is not listed in TCRdb, so it was assigned here from a DNA match to germline. The CDR3 covers 19 residues. The V and J ends lost 0 bases and 2 bases, in that order; junction bases with no gene match: 12. CDR1 and CDR2 (germline): TSWWSYY, QGS. CDR3 loop: CALGELYLILLGDTDKLIF. In nucleotides, the CDR3 is TGTGCTCTTGGGGAACTATACCTAATTCTACTGGGGGATACCGATAAACTCATCTTT.

This clone has more than one count but fewer than ten. For this DNA, TCRdb reports the protein of a much larger clone, which diverges at residue 17, most likely from a read error; the protein presented here is translated directly from the DNA. TRDV1 is the V gene, and the J gene was not called. The CDR3 is 19 amino acids. Germline V CDR1 and CDR2: TSWWSYY, QGS. CDR3 nucleotides: TGTGCTCCGCAGGGCCCTTTCCCTCCATCGTACGAGGCCACCGATAAACCCATCTTT. As protein: CAPQGPFPPSYEATDKPIF.

This clone came up many times. A much larger clone sits a single nucleotide away, making a read error possible. At the DNA level, this CDR3 is encoded by other sequences in the same sample as well. The rearrangement joins TRDV1 to TRDJ1, with D hard to call. Trimming stripped 3 bases from V and 3 bases from J, with 11 bases between. CDR1 TSWWSYY and CDR2 QGS come from the germline V gene. This CDR3 has 14 amino acids. The CDR3 here is CALGDLTSADKLIF. The CDR3 bases are TGTGCTCTTGGGGATTTAACGAGTGCCGATAAACTCATCTTT.

This clone turned up a few times. The mismatch at residue 12 between this DNA's translation and the TCRdb protein of a much larger clone likely reflects a read error; the protein shown is translated from the DNA. The chain has TRDV2 and TRDJ1; the match to TRDD3 covers 9 bases. TCRdb is silent on the J gene; assignment here came from matching the DNA to germline. J gave up 3 bases and V 0 bases, and 10 bases lay outside the gene matches. The germline CDR1 and CDR2 sequences are GEAIGNYY and EKD. This CDR3 has 17 residues. This chain's CDR3 is CACDTVMGDKYADKLIF. The CDR3 bases are TGTGCCTGTGACACCGTGATGGGGGATAAGTACGCCGATAAACTCATCTTT.

This clone was picked up a small number of times. This sequence is one base from a far larger clone and is likely a read error. Within the sample, other DNA sequences also encode this same CDR3. V gene TRDV1 combines with J gene TRDJ1, with 12 bases matching TRDD3. The J gene, left out of TCRdb, was set here by checking the DNA against germline. This CDR3 is built from 28 residues. The V gene's germline CDR1 is TSWWSYY and CDR2 QGS. V lost 1 base and J lost 1; bases outside the gene matches: 37. For the CDR3, the DNA is TGTGCTCTTGGGGAACGGGGCGAGTTTGCCTTCCCCCCTTCCCGTACTGTCTGGGGGATACGGGGCACCGATAAACTCATCTTT. Translation: CALGERGEFAFPPSRTVWGIRGTDKLIF.

Only a few counts were recorded for this clone. A far bigger clonotype differs at one base, so this is likely a read error. In the same sample, other DNA sequences code for this CDR3. The V call is TRDV1, the J call TRDJ1; D is perhaps TRDD3 (5 bases). TCRdb lists no J gene, so it was determined here by aligning the DNA to germline. Per germline, CDR1 TSWWSYY and CDR2 QGS. Trimming pared 4 bases from V and 1 base from J, leaving 25 bases between. The CDR3 is 19 residues long. The CDR3 DNA is TGTGCTCTTGGGGTTTTACGTCAGGGGGCCCGGAGCTTCACCGATAAACTCATCTTT. Translated: CALGVLRQGARSFTDKLIF.

As for this clone: This DNA's translation and the protein TCRdb lists, from a much larger clone, do not match at residue 8, likely due to a read error; the protein shown is translated from the DNA. The V call is TRDV1, the J call TRDJ1; TRDD3 might be the D (8 bases). TCRdb gives no J gene; it was assigned here by matching the DNA to germline. The CDR3 is made up of 20 amino acids. CDR1 TSWWSYY and CDR2 QGS come from the germline V gene. The germline V and J ends were trimmed by 1 base and 2 bases, with 26 bases remaining between them. CDR3 coding DNA: TGTGCTCTTGGGGAACCAACGGCCTTCCTCCTCTGGGGGACGACCGATAAACTCATCTTT. This sequence encodes CALGEPTAFLLWGTTDKLIF.

This clone appeared a few times. Translating this DNA gives a protein that differs at residue 17 from the TCRdb one, which belongs to a much larger clone; a read error is likely, and the protein shown is this translation. The chain recombines TRDV1 with TRDJ1; TRDD3 aligns across 8 bases. The germline V gene encodes CDR1 TSWWSYY and CDR2 QGS. This CDR3 comprises 19 residues. The CDR3 DNA reads TGTGCTCTTGGGAAACTACCCCTCCTCCCACTGGGGATACCCGATAAACCCATCTTT. It specifies CALGKLPLLPLGIPDKPIF.

This clone has a handful of counts. TCRdb shows a much larger clone's protein in place of this DNA's translation, and the two differ at residue 14, likely through a read error; the protein shown is translated from the DNA. The chain employs TRDV1 and TRDJ1, with D maybe TRDD3 (5 bases). Germline matching of the DNA provided the J gene here, since TCRdb leaves it blank. V lost 2 bases, J lost 3 bases, and 25 bases lay in between. CDR3 length: 19 residues. CDR1 TSWWSYY and CDR2 QGS come from the germline V gene. CDR3 nucleotides: TGTGCTCTTGGGGAAGTGAATTTCTACCCCGGGATTCTGGCCGATAAACTCATCTTT. As protein: CALGEVNFYPGILADKLIF.

This clone was detected a few times. It differs at one base from a far larger clone, so likely a read error. This sample also contains other DNA sequences that code for the same CDR3. The chain has TRDV1 and TRDJ1, with 7 nucleotides matching TRDD3. TCRdb offers no J gene call, so here the DNA was matched to germline to obtain one. Germline V lookup: CDR1 TSWWSYY, CDR2 QGS. The length of the CDR3 is 22 residues. After removal of 3 bases from V and 0 bases from J, the junction contained 25 bases not matched to a gene. The CDR3 here is CALGETGFPPTRGISYTDKLIF. The CDR3 DNA sequence: TGTGCTCTTGGGGAGACCGGCTTCCCACCGACTAGGGGGATTTCGTACACCGATAAACTCATCTTT.

Worth noting for this clone: The protein that TCRdb holds for this DNA derives from a much larger clone and differs from the translated DNA at residue 16, which likely indicates a read error; the protein shown here is translated from the DNA. There is no J gene call, but TRDV1 is given as the V gene; the table's D call of TRDD3 was not tested on the DNA. In germline, CDR1 is TSWWSYY, CDR2 QGS. The CDR3 is 17 amino acids. The CDR3 bases are TGTGCTCTTGGGGAATTACCTCTCCCTACGGGGGATATTAAACTCACCTTT. It yields the protein CALGELPLPTGDIKLTF.

As concerns this clone: Translating this DNA gives a protein that differs at residue 19 from the TCRdb one, which belongs to a much larger clone; a read error is likely, and the protein shown is this translation. The CDR3 coding sequence is TGTGCTCTTGGGGAAAATTCCTGCGGCCTTCTCCTGTGGGGGATACAGAAACTCACCTTT. Its translation is CALGENSCGLLLWGIQKLTF. No J gene was assigned, while the V gene was called as TRDV1; TRDD3, the table's D call, was not compared with the DNA. The CDR3 is 20 residues long. CDR1 is TSWWSYY, CDR2 QGS, per germline.

The table lists this clone with a few counts. The chain has TRDV1 and TRDJ1; no clear D. TCRdb gives no J gene; it was assigned here by matching the DNA to germline. This CDR3 contains 20 residues. Germline V CDR1 and CDR2: TSWWSYY, QGS. V dropped 5 bases and J dropped 5 bases, with 33 bases sitting between them. As DNA, the CDR3 is TGTGCTCTTGGGATATCTTGGCTACCCAGTCTCCCCAGCACCGCTGATAAACTCATCTTT. This encodes CALGISWLPSLPSTADKLIF.

Turning to this clone: TCRdb pairs this DNA with a much larger clone's protein that differs at residue 4, likely a read error; the protein shown was translated from the DNA. The V call is TRDV1, the J call TRDJ1; D ambiguous. Because TCRdb records no J gene, it was assigned here through a match of the DNA to germline. This CDR3 contains 15 residues. Trimming left V 8 bases short and J 8 bases short, with 24 bases between. CDR1 is TSWWSYY, CDR2 QGS, per germline. The CDR3 DNA reads as TGTGCTCTTAGGCTTAGCCCCACCGCCACCGTCAAACTCATCTTT. It encodes CALRLSPTATVKLIF.

This clone was seen ten or more times. At one end the junction does not follow the germline gene, possibly because of a read error. This chain uses TRDV1 with TRDJ1, with 7 bases aligning to TRDD3. CDR1 TSWWSYY and CDR2 QGS come from the germline V gene. This CDR3 region has 22 residues. This CDR3 is CAFFLRSLTGARILVHTNKLIF. CDR3 DNA: TGTGCTTTCTTTCTACGCTCCCTTACTGGGGCCCGAATCCTCGTTCACACCAATAAACTCATCTTT.

Only a few counts were recorded for this clone. The protein that TCRdb holds for this DNA derives from a much larger clone and differs from the translated DNA at residues 5 and 14, which likely indicates a read error; the protein shown here is translated from the DNA. The gene calls are TRDV2 and TRDJ1; 10 positions match TRDD3. The V gene's germline CDR1 is GEAIGNYY and CDR2 EKD. The CDR3 sequence is 16 residues long. CDR3 residues: CACDPGGIRHTDKPIF. CDR3 sequence (DNA): TGTGCCTGTGACCCCGGGGGGATACGACACACCGATAAACCCATCTTT.

In the case of this clone: This is likely an artifact of a read error, given a far larger clone one base away. Other DNA variants within this sample encode the same CDR3. The V gene is TRDV1, the J gene TRDJ1; D could derive from TRDD2 or TRDD3 (5 bases each). CDR1 is TSWWSYY, CDR2 QGS, per germline. This CDR3 contains 27 residues. In nucleotides, the CDR3 is TGCGCTCTTGGGGAACTGCATAATCCTTCTTACTTGGGACTGCCAGCATTCCAGCACATCAACACCGATAAACTCATCTTT. Protein product: CALGELHNPSYLGLPAFQHINTDKLIF.

This clone was detected a few times. Possible read error: a much larger clone is one base away. The CDR3, as DNA: TGTGCTCTTGGGGGACTCAGTTCTGGGGGATACCCATCACAACTCATCTTT. This codes for CALGGLSSGGYPSQLIF. This chain connects TRDV1 to TRDJ1, with 11 bases that match TRDD3. Matching the DNA to germline supplied the J gene, which TCRdb does not give. V was clipped by 4 bases and J by 9 bases; unmatched bases: 16. The germline CDR1 and CDR2 sequences are TSWWSYY and QGS. This CDR3 contains 17 residues.

A word on this clone: The protein TCRdb lists belongs to a much larger clone and differs from this DNA's translation at residue 15, which points to a read error; the protein shown is made from the DNA. The chain couples TRDV1 to TRDJ1; 8 bases align to TRDD3. The J gene, left out of TCRdb, was set here by checking the DNA against germline. CDR1 is TSWWSYY and CDR2 is QGS in the germline V gene. V lost 2 bases, J lost 8 bases, and 25 bases stayed unmatched. The CDR3 is 20 residues long. The CDR3 loop reads CALGENSCGLLLWGMQKLIF. The CDR3 region has the DNA TGTGCTCTTGGGGAAAATTCCTGCGGCCTTCTCCTGTGGGGGATGCAGAAACTCATCTTT.